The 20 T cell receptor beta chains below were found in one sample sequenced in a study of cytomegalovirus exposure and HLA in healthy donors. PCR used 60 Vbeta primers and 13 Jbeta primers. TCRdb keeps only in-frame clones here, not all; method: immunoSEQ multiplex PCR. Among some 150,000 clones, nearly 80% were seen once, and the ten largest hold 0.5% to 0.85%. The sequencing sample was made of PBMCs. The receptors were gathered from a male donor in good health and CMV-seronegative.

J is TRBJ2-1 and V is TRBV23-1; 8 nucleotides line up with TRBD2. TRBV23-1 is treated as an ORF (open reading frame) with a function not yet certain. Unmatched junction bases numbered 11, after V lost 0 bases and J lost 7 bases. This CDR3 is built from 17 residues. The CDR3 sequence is CASSQSRPGGPGNEQFF. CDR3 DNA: TGCGCCAGCAGTCAATCCCGCCCGGGGGGGCCGGGAAATGAGCAGTTCTTC.

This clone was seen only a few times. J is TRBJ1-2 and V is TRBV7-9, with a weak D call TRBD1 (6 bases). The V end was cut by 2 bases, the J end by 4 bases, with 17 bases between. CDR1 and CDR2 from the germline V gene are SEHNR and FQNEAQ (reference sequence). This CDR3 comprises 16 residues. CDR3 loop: CASSLSEVAGVYGYTF. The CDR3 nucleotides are TGTGCCAGCAGCTTAAGTGAGGTGGCAGGGGTCTATGGCTACACCTTC.

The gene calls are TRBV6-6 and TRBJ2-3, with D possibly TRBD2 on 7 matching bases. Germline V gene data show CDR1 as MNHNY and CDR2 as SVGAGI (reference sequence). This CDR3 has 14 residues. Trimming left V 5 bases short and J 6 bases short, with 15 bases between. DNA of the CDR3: TGTGCCAGCAGTCCGAGGGGGGGCGTGGATACGCAGTATTTT. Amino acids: CASSPRGGVDTQYF.

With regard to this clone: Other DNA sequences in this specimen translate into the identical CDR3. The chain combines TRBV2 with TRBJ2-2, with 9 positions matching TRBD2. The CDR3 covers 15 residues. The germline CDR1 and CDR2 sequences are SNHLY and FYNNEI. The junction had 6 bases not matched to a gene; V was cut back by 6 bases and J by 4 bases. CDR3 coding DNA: TGTGCCAGCAGACTTAGCGGGGGAGGCACCGGGGAGCTGTTTTTT. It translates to CASRLSGGGTGELFF.

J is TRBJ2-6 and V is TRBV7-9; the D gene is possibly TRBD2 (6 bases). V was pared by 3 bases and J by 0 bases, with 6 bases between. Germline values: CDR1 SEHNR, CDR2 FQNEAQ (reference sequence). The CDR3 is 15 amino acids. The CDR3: CASSLGGSGANVLTF. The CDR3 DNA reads TGTGCCAGCAGCTTGGGAGGCTCTGGGGCCAACGTCCTGACTTTC. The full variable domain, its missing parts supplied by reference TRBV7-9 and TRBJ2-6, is DTGVSQNPRHKITKRGQNVTFRCDPISEHNRLYWYRQTLGQGPEFLTYFQNEAQLEKSRLLSDRFSAERPKGSFSTLEIQRTEQGDSAMYLCASSLGGSGANVLTFGAGSRLTVL.

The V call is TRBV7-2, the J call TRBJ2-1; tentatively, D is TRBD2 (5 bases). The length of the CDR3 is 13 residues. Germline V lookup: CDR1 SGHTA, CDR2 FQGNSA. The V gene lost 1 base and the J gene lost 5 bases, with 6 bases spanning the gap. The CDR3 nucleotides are TGTGCCAGCAGCTTAGGGCGGGACAATGAGCAGTTCTTC. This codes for CASSLGRDNEQFF.

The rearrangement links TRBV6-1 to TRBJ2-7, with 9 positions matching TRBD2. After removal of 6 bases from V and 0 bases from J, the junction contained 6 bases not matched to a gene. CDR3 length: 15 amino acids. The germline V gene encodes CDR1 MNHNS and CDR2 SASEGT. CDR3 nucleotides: TGTGCCAGCAGCTCCGGTAGCGGGAGCTCCTACGAGCAGTACTTC. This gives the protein CASSSGSGSSYEQYF.

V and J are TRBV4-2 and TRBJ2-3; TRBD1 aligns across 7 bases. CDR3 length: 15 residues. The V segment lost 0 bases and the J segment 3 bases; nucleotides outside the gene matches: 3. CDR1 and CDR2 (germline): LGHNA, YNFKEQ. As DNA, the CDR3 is TGTGCCAGCAGCCAAGAAGGGGGCAAAACAGATACGCAGTATTTT. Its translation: CASSQEGGKTDTQYF.

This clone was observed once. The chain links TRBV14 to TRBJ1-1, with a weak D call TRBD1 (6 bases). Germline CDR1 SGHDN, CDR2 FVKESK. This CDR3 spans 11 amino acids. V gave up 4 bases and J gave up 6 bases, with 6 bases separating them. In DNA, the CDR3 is TGTGCCAGCAGCCGGGGGCCTGAAGCTTTCTTT. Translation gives CASSRGPEAFF.

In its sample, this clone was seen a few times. Written as DNA, the CDR3 is TGTGCCTGGAGTCCTCCCAACAGGATCTATGGCTACACCTTC. Amino acid sequence: CAWSPPNRIYGYTF. V and J are TRBV30 and TRBJ1-2; D is possibly TRBD1 (5 bases). V was cut by 2 bases and J by 4 bases, with 14 bases left in between. CDR3 length equals 14 residues. CDR1 and CDR2 from the germline V gene are GTSNPN and SVGIG (reference sequence).

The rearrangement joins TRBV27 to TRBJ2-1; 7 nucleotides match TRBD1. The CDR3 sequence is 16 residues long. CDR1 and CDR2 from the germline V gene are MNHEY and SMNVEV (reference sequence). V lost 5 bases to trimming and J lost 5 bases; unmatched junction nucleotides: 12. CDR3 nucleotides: TGTGCCAGCAGTCGCACCGACAGGGTGGGGAACAATGAGCAGTTCTTC. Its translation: CASSRTDRVGNNEQFF.

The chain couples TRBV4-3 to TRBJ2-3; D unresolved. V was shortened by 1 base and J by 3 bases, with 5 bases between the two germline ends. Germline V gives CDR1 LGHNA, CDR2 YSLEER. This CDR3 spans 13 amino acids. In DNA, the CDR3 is TGCGCCAGCAGCCAAGTTCGGACAGATACGCAGTATTTT. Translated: CASSQVRTDTQYF.

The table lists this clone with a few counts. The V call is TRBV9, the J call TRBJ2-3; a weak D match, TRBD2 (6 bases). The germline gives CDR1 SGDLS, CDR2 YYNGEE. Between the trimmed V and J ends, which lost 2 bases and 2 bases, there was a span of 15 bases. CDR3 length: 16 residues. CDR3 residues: CASSVLEGGLTDTQYF. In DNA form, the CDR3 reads TGTGCCAGCAGCGTCCTAGAGGGAGGCCTCACAGATACGCAGTATTTT.

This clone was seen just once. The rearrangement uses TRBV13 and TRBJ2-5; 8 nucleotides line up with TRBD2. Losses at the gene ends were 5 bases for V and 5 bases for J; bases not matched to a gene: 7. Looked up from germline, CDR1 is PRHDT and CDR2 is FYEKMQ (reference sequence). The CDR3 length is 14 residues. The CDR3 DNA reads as TGTGCCAGCAGCGAAGGGGGGACTAGTGAGACCCAGTACTTC. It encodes CASSEGGTSETQYF.

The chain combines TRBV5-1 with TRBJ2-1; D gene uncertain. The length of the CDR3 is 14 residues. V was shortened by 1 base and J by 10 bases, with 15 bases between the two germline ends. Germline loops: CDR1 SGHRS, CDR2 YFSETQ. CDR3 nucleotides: TGCGCCAGCAGCTTGCTCGGAAACCTGGGCGAGCAGTTCTTC. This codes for CASSLLGNLGEQFF.

The CDR3 here is CASSPWASGLAANTGELFF. The CDR3 DNA sequence: TGTGCCAGCTCACCTTGGGCTTCAGGACTAGCGGCGAACACCGGGGAGCTGTTTTTT. The chain has TRBV18 and TRBJ2-2, with 10 bases aligning to TRBD2. V trimming: 3 bases; J trimming: 0 bases; junction bases outside the gene matches: 10. This CDR3 has 19 residues. The V gene's germline CDR1 is KGHSH and CDR2 LQKENI.

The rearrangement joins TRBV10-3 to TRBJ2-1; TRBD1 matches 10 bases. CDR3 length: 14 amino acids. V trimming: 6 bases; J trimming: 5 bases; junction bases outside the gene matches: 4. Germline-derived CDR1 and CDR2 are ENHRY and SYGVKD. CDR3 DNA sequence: TGTGCCATCAGGGACAGGGGGGGAGACAATGAGCAGTTCTTC. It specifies CAIRDRGGDNEQFF.

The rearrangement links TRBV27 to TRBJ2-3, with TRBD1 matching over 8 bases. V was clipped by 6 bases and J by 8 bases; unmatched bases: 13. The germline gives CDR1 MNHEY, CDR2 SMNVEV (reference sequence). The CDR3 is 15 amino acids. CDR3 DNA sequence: TGTGCCAGCAGCCCAGGGGGCCCCCACACGGGTACGCAGTATTTT. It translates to CASSPGGPHTGTQYF.

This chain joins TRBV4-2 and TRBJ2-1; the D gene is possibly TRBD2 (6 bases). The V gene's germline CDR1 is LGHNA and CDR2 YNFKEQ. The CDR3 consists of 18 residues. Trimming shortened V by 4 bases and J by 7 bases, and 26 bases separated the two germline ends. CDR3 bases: TGTGCCAGCAGCCCCGAAGTGGCCCCCGGGACCCTAGCGAATGAGCAGTTCTTC. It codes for CASSPEVAPGTLANEQFF.

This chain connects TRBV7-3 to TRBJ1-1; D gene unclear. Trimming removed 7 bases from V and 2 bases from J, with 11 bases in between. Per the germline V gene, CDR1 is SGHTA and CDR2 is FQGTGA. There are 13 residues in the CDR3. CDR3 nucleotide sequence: TGTGCCAGCAAAGAACGGGGAAACACTGAAGCTTTCTTT. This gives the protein CASKERGNTEAFF.